What follows is one TCR beta chain and its context. Its antigen is as yet unknown. Per the germline V gene, CDR1 is SGDLS and CDR2 is YYNGEE. This CDR3 contains 15 residues. V lost 3 bases and J lost 7, with 14 bases in between. The data stem from a study of T cells in Graves' hyperthyroidism and ophthalmopathy. Study-level points and caveats: Most clonotypes expanded in thyroid above 0.001 were likewise present in blood.

The CDR3 regions of TCR beta were amplified from RNA transcripts. Using the HTBI primer set, a first-round RT-PCR was run on the TCR CDR3. TCRdb recomputed calls from the multiplex PCR reads with MiXCR, one row per CDR3 protein. The sample shows fewer than 450,000 distinct CDR3 sequences, roughly 20% of them seen only once. Every diagnosis used clinical symptoms, serum thyroxine and TRAb, thyroid ultrasound and orbital computed tomography. The receptor comes from a man between 18 and 29 years old with Graves' ophthalmopathy. The sample consisted of blood. The chain links TRBV9 to TRBJ1-6, with D unclear. This CDR3 is CASSGAGVQNSPLHF. The CDR3 DNA follows: TGTGCCAGCAGCGGAGCGGGCGTCCAGAATTCACCCCTCCACTTT.